This TCR beta chain was sequenced in a study of shared clonotypes between healthy human individuals (dated by TCRdb to about 2020). Describing the broader study: The cohort comprised two women and three men aged 18 to 49 years. Per donor, three plates each were used for CD4 naive and CD4 memory, two for CD8 naive, and one for CD8 memory. To estimate repertoire size and how much clonotypes are shared between individuals, the study performed deep sequencing of blood TCR repertoires from about five healthy adults. To increase sequencing depth and limit assay-specific biases, TCR repertoire library preparation and sequencing were carried out by different laboratories using diverse techniques. Between about 0.8 and 9 billion PBMCs per donor were obtained by leukapheresis. What the authors observed across the whole study: Approximately 4.8% of naive CD4, around 4% of naive CD8, roughly 2.4% of memory CD4, and about 0.4% of memory CD8 clonotypes were shared across several donors. The genetic and exposure-history diversity represented was limited by the small number of donors. Larger estimated clonotype richness was generally found for naive subsets than for memory subsets. Compared with non-shared clonotypes, clonotypes shared by all four sorted-subset donors had higher generation probabilities. Based on pairwise subsampling, the degree of clonotype sharing among donors was expected to be affected by sequencing depth. Even with the large sequencing depth, rarefaction of the sorted-subset datasets indicated that sequencing was incomplete. Sampling was limited to blood, and TCR repertoires in tissue likely differ from TCR repertoires in blood.

Using the deep immunoSEQ assay, TCR CDR3 regions were amplified from genomic DNA by multiplex PCR. Extracted genomic DNA from each cell subset was distributed evenly across all wells of several immunoSEQ 96-well plates, and each plate was treated as a replicate. For sorted subsets, each replicate PCR was loaded with 200 ng genomic DNA, equivalent to 25,000 to 35,000 T cell genomes. The purified libraries were quantified using a Qubit 3.0 fluorometer, sized with a Bioanalyzer 2100, and then quantified again using the KAPA Library Quantification kit. A separate single-read 150-cycle Illumina NextSeq 550 flow cell was used to sequence each immunoSEQ 96-well plate. The authors' analysis ran thus. The immunoSEQ output contained only junctional sequences without quality scores, so filtering could not match that applied to full-length reads. To assign V/J genes and CDR3, sequences were annotated using PyIR, a Python wrapper for IgBLAST v1.9, with IMGT germline references. Reads with weak V/J assignments (E-value above 1e-6), missing CDR3, stop codons, out-of-frame junctions, or ambiguous translated residues were removed. A V3J clonotype was defined by an identical inferred V gene, J gene, and CDR3 amino acid sequence. The percentage overlap between two repertoires was calculated by dividing the number of shared unique clonotypes by the size of the smaller repertoire. Three approaches were used to assess repertoire richness: RTK rarefaction, the Chao1 estimator, and Recon v2.1 estimates of unobserved clonotypes. For all TCRbeta clonotypes obtained by the gDNA method from a few donors, generation probabilities were computed with OLGA. The source is immuneACCESS, and TCRdb retained only in-frame sequences with V and J called. Part of the clones is not carried over; for the studies checked, unresolved V genes explain less than half of this, and the remainder is unexplained. The D gene and trimming were derived from the DNA, and the V and J assignments and clone size from that table. In all, the sample holds 2 million to 2.5 million clones, and roughly 92% of those were seen once. The ten largest clones represent approximately 0.39% of the sample.

The donors were healthy, HIV-negative adults with no recently reported acute infections or vaccinations. All donors were Caucasian adults living in Nashville, Tennessee, USA. CD4+ T cells were enriched by magnetic negative selection, after which naive cells were positively selected on CD45RA and the negative fraction was taken as the memory subset. After blood collection by leukapheresis, PBMCs were isolated using Ficoll-Histopaque density gradient centrifugation and then cryopreserved in the vapor phase of liquid nitrogen. Purity and quantity of every magnetically sorted T cell population were checked by analytical flow cytometry. Each sorted fraction had its genomic DNA isolated and then quantified by UV absorbance on a Nanodrop 2000c. The germline V gene (reference sequence) supplies CDR1 SEHNR and CDR2 FQNEAQ. The CDR3 starts with the cysteine, ends with the phenylalanine, and has 18 residues. The only DNA kept is the CDR3, 54 bases in frame from the first base. A distance of 21 bases separates the germline ends of V and J, which lose 1 base and 2 bases respectively.

About this clone: Its antigen is still unknown. No base quality information exists; no much larger clone differs at one position.

Recombination connected TRBV7-9 to TRBJ2-7; the D gene is perhaps TRBD1, from 7 matching bases. This clonotype was obtained from a young man in good health. Some clones in this sample may be carry-over from other donors' samples. The sequencing sample was made of naive CD4+ T cells from PBMCs. This sample's cell subset or site label indicates: CD45RA+ positively selected. The DNA sequence is as follows: TGTGCCAGCAGCTTAGGTAGTAGGGGGCGGGACCTAACCTACGAGCAGTACTTC. It translates as CASSLGSRGRDLTYEQYF.